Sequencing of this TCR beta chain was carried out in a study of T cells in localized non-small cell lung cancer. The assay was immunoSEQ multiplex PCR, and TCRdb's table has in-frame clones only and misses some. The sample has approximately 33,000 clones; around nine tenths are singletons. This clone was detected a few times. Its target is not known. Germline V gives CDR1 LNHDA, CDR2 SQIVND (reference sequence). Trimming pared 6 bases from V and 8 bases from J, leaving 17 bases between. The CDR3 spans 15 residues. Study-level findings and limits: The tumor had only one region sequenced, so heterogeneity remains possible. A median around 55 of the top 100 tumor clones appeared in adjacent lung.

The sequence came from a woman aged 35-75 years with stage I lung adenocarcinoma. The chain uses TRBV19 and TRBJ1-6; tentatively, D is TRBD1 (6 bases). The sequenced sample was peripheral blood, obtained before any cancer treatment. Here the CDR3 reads CASRRRSGDHSPLHF. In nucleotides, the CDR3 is TGTGCCAGTAGGAGACGATCAGGGGATCATTCACCCCTCCACTTT.